These 3 T cell receptor beta chains originate from one sample sequenced in a study of blood T cell repertoires in COVID-19. Clones were sequenced by immunoSEQ multiplex PCR, and TCRdb holds only the in-frame ones, with some missing. The table records around 160,000 clones, around 85% of them present only once. The source material was peripheral blood. These receptors all stem from a man in his fifties or sixties with acute or convalescent COVID-19.

The rearrangement joins TRBV19 to TRBJ1-1; 9 nucleotides agree with TRBD1. The trim removed 5 bases at V and 4 bases at J, leaving 5 bases unmatched. The germline CDR1 and CDR2 sequences are LNHDA and SQIVND (reference sequence). The CDR3 spans 14 residues. The CDR3, as DNA: TGTGCCAGTAGTCTTCAGACAGGGGGCACTGAAGCTTTCTTT. It specifies CASSLQTGGTEAFF.

With regard to this clone: Other DNA sequences within the sample encode an identical CDR3. The rearrangement uses TRBV18 and TRBJ1-1; TRBD1 matches at 8 bases. V lost 4 bases to trimming and J lost 1 base; unmatched junction nucleotides: 2. CDR3 length: 14 amino acids. Per germline, CDR1 KGHSH and CDR2 LQKENI. In DNA, the CDR3 is TGTGCCAGCTCACGACAGGGGCAGAACACTGAAGCTTTCTTT. Protein: CASSRQGQNTEAFF.

For the CDR3, the DNA is TGTGCCAGCAGTGACCGTTACGAGCAGTACTTC. Its protein product is CASSDRYEQYF. The chain links TRBV6-1 to TRBJ2-7; no definite D call. Trimming took 3 bases from V and 4 from J, leaving 4 bases between them. The CDR3 has 11 amino acids. Germline V gene data show CDR1 as MNHNS and CDR2 as SASEGT.